Listed below are T cell receptor beta chains from one sample, sequenced in a study of vaccination effects on CD4 cells after COVID-19. These receptors lack a known antigen. This table comes from immunoSEQ multiplex PCR, and its TCRdb copy is limited to in-frame clones, with some not included. The sample lists around 67,000 clones, about 80% occurring once. This specimen consisted of CD4+ T cells from PBMCs cultured with HCoV-229E spike peptides, obtained after COVID-19 vaccination. These receptors all come from a human donor who received a COVID-19 vaccine. The CDR3 runs from the conserved cysteine through the conserved F or W. A D gene is named only where the DNA matches it firmly. Rows give clone size only sometimes, using once, few, many, or a class for an expanded clone.

NA	NA	TRBV5-6	TRBJ2-1	CASSVYNEQFF	TGTGCCAGCAGCGTCTACAATGAGCAGTTCTTC
few	TRBD2	TRBV7-8	TRBJ2-1	CASRRSGGFSYNEQFF	TGTGCCAGCAGACGTAGCGGGGGATTTTCCTACAATGAGCAGTTCTTC
NA	NA	TRBV6-6	TRBJ2-6	CASSYLSSGANVLTF	TGTGCCAGCAGTTACTTAAGCTCTGGGGCCAACGTCCTGACTTTC
NA	NA	TRBV9	TRBJ2-1	CASSVGSPNEQFF	TGTGCCAGCAGCGTGGGGAGCCCGAATGAGCAGTTCTTC
NA	TRBD1	TRBV5-5	TRBJ2-3	CASSRDRVADTQYF	TGTGCCAGCAGCCGAGACAGGGTCGCAGATACGCAGTATTTT
NA	NA	TRBV28	TRBJ2-5	CASSFRTRQETQYF	TGTGCCAGCAGCTTCCGGACCCGACAAGAGACCCAGTACTTC
NA	NA	TRBV29-1	TRBJ1-2	CSVEVGPRGYTF	TGCAGCGTTGAAGTGGGCCCCCGCGGCTACACCTTC
NA	NA	TRBV3-1/TRBV3-2	TRBJ2-5	CASSALTSDPATQYF	TGTGCCAGCAGCGCTCTAACGAGCGACCCCGCCACCCAGTACTTC
NA	NA	TRBV7-9	TRBJ1-2	CASSLVGRESNYGYTF	TGTGCCAGCAGCTTAGTCGGCAGGGAATCTAACTATGGCTACACCTTC
NA	NA	TRBV27	TRBJ1-5	CASSFLPNNQPQHF	TGTGCCAGCAGTTTTTTACCGAACAATCAGCCCCAGCATTTT
few	NA	TRBV5-1	TRBJ2-2	CASSLAIAGELFF	TGCGCCAGCAGCTTGGCGATAGCCGGGGAGCTGTTTTTT
few	NA	TRBV3-1/TRBV3-2	TRBJ1-1	CASSPYASNTEAFF	TGTGCCAGCAGCCCGTACGCCTCAAACACTGAAGCTTTCTTT
NA	TRBD1	TRBV18	TRBJ2-2	CASSLSGTGATGELFF	TGTGCCAGCTCACTATCCGGGACAGGGGCGACCGGGGAGCTGTTTTTT
NA	TRBD1	TRBV19	TRBJ1-2	CASRPGTGGDYGYTF	TGTGCCAGTAGGCCAGGGACAGGGGGCGACTATGGCTACACCTTC
NA	NA	TRBV5-6	TRBJ2-1	CASRESRGPISYNEQFF	TGTGCCAGCAGGGAGAGTCGGGGGCCAATCTCCTACAATGAGCAGTTCTTC
NA	NA	TRBV5-1	TRBJ2-2	CASSLWLTNTGELFF	TGCGCCAGCAGCTTGTGGTTGACGAACACCGGGGAGCTGTTTTTT
NA	TRBD2	TRBV4-1	TRBJ2-6	CASSQGGGRRLSGANVLTF	TGCGCCAGCAGCCAAGGGGGAGGGCGACGTCTCTCTGGGGCCAACGTCCTGACTTTC
NA	TRBD2	TRBV5-4	TRBJ2-2	CASSSIAGIRAGELFF	TGTGCCAGCAGCTCAATAGCGGGGATTCGGGCCGGGGAGCTGTTTTTT
NA	NA	TRBV5-1	TRBJ2-2	CASSLRGPTTGELFF	TGCGCCAGCAGCTTAAGGGGCCCTACCACCGGGGAGCTGTTTTTT
NA	NA	TRBV19	TRBJ1-1	CASSTGPRHTEAFF	TGTGCCAGTAGTACAGGGCCAAGGCACACTGAAGCTTTCTTT
NA	NA	TRBV28	TRBJ1-2	CASSPTTGTNYGYTF	TGTGCCAGCAGTCCGACCACCGGGACTAACTATGGCTACACCTTC
NA	NA	TRBV6-5	TRBJ1-5	CASTIGPSNQPQHF	TGTGCCAGCACTATAGGACCTAGCAATCAGCCCCAGCATTTT
NA	TRBD1	TRBV6-9	TRBJ2-3	CASFAGTGRDTQYF	TGTGCCAGTTTCGCCGGGACAGGGAGAGATACGCAGTATTTT
NA	TRBD1	TRBV30	TRBJ1-1	CAWSVRDRGREGTEAFF	TGTGCCTGGAGTGTACGTGACAGGGGGCGCGAAGGCACTGAAGCTTTCTTT
NA	TRBD2	TRBV5-1	TRBJ2-1	CASSLRTSGPDEQFF	TGCGCCAGCAGCTTGAGGACTAGCGGGCCGGATGAGCAGTTCTTC
NA	TRBD2	TRBV5-5	TRBJ2-3	CASSFRLAGATDTQYF	TGTGCCAGCAGTTTCAGACTAGCGGGGGCAACAGATACGCAGTATTTT
NA	TRBD1	TRBV2	TRBJ1-4	CASDSTGVNEKLFF	TGTGCCAGTGATTCGACAGGGGTGAATGAAAAACTGTTTTTT
NA	NA	TRBV24-1	TRBJ2-5	CATSDLIGGGRETQYF	TGTGCCACCAGTGATTTAATCGGGGGAGGAAGAGAGACCCAGTACTTC
NA	NA	TRBV9	TRBJ2-2	CASSAPVAGPYTGELFF	TGTGCCAGCAGCGCCCCGGTGGCAGGGCCGTACACCGGGGAGCTGTTTTTT
NA	TRBD1	TRBV27	TRBJ2-5	CASSFSKGRGRETQYF	TGTGCCAGCAGTTTTTCCAAAGGCAGGGGGCGGGAGACCCAGTACTTC
NA	NA	TRBV24-1	TRBJ2-1	CATSDSWESSYNEQFF	TGTGCCACCAGTGATTCTTGGGAAAGCTCCTACAATGAGCAGTTCTTC
NA	NA	TRBV29-1	TRBJ1-4	CSVGGANEKLFF	TGCAGCGTGGGGGGAGCTAATGAAAAACTGTTTTTT
NA	NA	TRBV18	TRBJ1-1	CASSPGSGTEAFF	TGTGCCAGCTCACCAGGGTCGGGCACTGAAGCTTTCTTT
NA	TRBD2	TRBV7-2	TRBJ2-3	CASSHLAGGSTDTQYF	TGTGCCAGCAGCCACCTAGCGGGGGGCAGCACAGATACGCAGTATTTT
NA	NA	TRBV19	TRBJ1-5	CASSTTDGQPQHF	TGTGCCAGTAGTACAACGGATGGTCAGCCCCAGCATTTT
once	NA	TRBV10-3	TRBJ1-6	CAISEGTPVSSYNSPLHF	TGTGCCATCAGTGAGGGGACTCCCGTGAGCTCCTATAATTCACCCCTCCACTTT
NA	TRBD1	TRBV6-4	TRBJ1-5	CASPTGTGEHQPQHF	TGTGCCAGCCCCACCGGGACAGGGGAACATCAGCCCCAGCATTTT
NA	NA	TRBV18	TRBJ2-6	CASSSSERMSTGANVLTF	TGTGCCAGCTCCTCCTCAGAGAGGATGTCTACTGGGGCCAACGTCCTGACTTTC
NA	NA	TRBV5-5	TRBJ2-3	CASSPSGQTYTDTQYF	TGTGCCAGCAGCCCTTCGGGCCAAACGTACACAGATACGCAGTATTTT
NA	NA	TRBV12-3/TRBV12-4	TRBJ1-2	CASSLGVYGYTF	TGTGCCAGCAGTTTGGGGGTCTATGGCTACACCTTC
NA	NA	TRBV7-2	TRBJ2-4	CASSLRDLAKNIQYF	TGTGCCAGCAGCTTACGGGACCTAGCCAAAAACATTCAGTACTTC
NA	NA	TRBV11-2	TRBJ1-5	CASSYREGMSQPQHF	TGTGCCAGCAGCTACCGAGAGGGGATGAGTCAGCCCCAGCATTTT
NA	TRBD2	TRBV2	TRBJ2-3	CAIASGGPSPQYF	TGTGCCATCGCTAGCGGGGGCCCTAGTCCGCAGTATTTT
NA	NA	TRBV19	TRBJ1-5	CASSRSRNQPQHF	TGTGCCAGTAGTAGGTCCCGCAATCAGCCCCAGCATTTT
NA	NA	TRBV25-1	TRBJ1-2	CASTLGRQYGYTF	TGTGCCAGCACGCTAGGGAGGCAATATGGCTACACCTTC
NA	NA	TRBV5-1	TRBJ1-5	CASSLGDNQPQHF	TGCGCCAGCAGCTTGGGGGATAATCAGCCCCAGCATTTT
NA	NA	TRBV5-5	TRBJ1-5	CASSLTAPQHF	TGTGCCAGCAGCTTGACCGCCCCCCAGCATTTT
few	NA	TRBV20-1	TRBJ1-5	CSARAGGAQHF	TGCAGTGCTAGAGCCGGGGGGGCCCAGCATTTT
NA	NA	TRBV3-1/TRBV3-2	TRBJ2-2	CASSRRLGELFF	TGTGCCAGCAGCCGACGGCTCGGGGAGCTGTTTTTT
few	NA	TRBV30	TRBJ1-3	CAWSREQGNGNTIYF	TGTGCCTGGAGTAGGGAACAGGGTAACGGAAACACCATATATTTT
NA	NA	TRBV12-3/TRBV12-4	TRBJ2-3	CATWTTDTQYF	TGTGCCACCTGGACAACAGATACGCAGTATTTT